Given below is one T cell receptor beta chain in context. Clinical history as reported by participants underpinned cohort assignment. The sample belongs to a study of blood T cell repertoires in COVID-19. Trimming removed 5 bases at V and 7 bases at J, with 15 bases between. The CDR3 has 13 amino acids. CDR1 MNHEY and CDR2 SVGAGI come from the germline V gene. Libraries were prepared by immunoSEQ multiplex PCR; TCRdb keeps only in-frame clonotypes and omits some of them. The sample yields about 300,000 clones, 85% to 90% seen once. Specimen: PBMCs or T cells enriched from blood (not recorded which). This chain connects TRBV6-5 to TRBJ2-7; D perhaps matches TRBD2 (5 bases). The receptor's source is a young woman with acute COVID-19. Here the CDR3 reads CASSRGPAIEQYF. The CDR3, as DNA: TGTGCCAGCAGTCGCGGGCCCGCGATTGAGCAGTACTTC.